Following are 19 T cell receptor beta chains from one sample sequenced in a study of blood T cell repertoires in COVID-19. Clones were read by immunoSEQ multiplex PCR, and TCRdb kept only the in-frame ones, dropping some. The sample has about 160,000 clones; 90% to 95% are singletons. Sequencing was performed on peripheral blood. These receptors were collected from a woman in her 50s with acute or convalescent COVID-19.

The chain employs TRBV20-1 and TRBJ2-7; a possible D gene is TRBD2 (6 bases). Trimming removed 3 bases at V and 4 bases at J, with 13 bases between. Germline assignment: CDR1 DFQATT and CDR2 SNEGSKA (reference sequence). The CDR3 sequence is 13 residues long. The CDR3 nucleotides read TGCAGTGCTAGTAGGCAGGCGGGATACGAGCAGTACTTC. This translates into CSASRQAGYEQYF.

CDR3 sequence reads: CSVRRVTTEAFF. The CDR3 DNA sequence: TGCAGCGTCCGCAGGGTAACCACTGAAGCTTTCTTT. The chain carries TRBV29-1 and TRBJ1-1; a weak D match, TRBD1 (5 bases). The ends were cut back, 6 bases at V and 4 bases at J, with 12 bases in the middle. Germline V lookup: CDR1 SQVTM, CDR2 ANQGSEA. The CDR3 runs 12 residues.

CDR3 nucleotides: TGTGCCAGCAGCCAAACTCGGGTTCAAGAGCCCCAGCATTTT. Encoded protein: CASSQTRVQEPQHF. The V call is TRBV7-8, the J call TRBJ1-5; D ambiguous. The germline V and J ends were trimmed by 5 bases and 8 bases, with 16 bases remaining between them. Looked up from germline, CDR1 is SGHVS and CDR2 is FQNEAQ. The CDR3 extends over 14 amino acids.

The rearrangement uses TRBV6-1 and TRBJ1-5, with a possible D match to TRBD1 (6 bases). The length of the CDR3 is 15 residues. Per the germline V gene, CDR1 is MNHNS and CDR2 is SASEGT. V lost 3 bases to trimming and J lost 5 bases, with 14 bases between them. The CDR3 is CASSDGTSLDQPQHF. The CDR3 DNA is TGTGCCAGCAGTGATGGGACAAGCCTCGATCAGCCCCAGCATTTT.

The rearrangement joins TRBV7-2 to TRBJ2-1; the D is unclear. Germline V gene lookup returns CDR1 SGHTA and CDR2 FQGNSA. The CDR3 is 13 amino acids. With 6 bases removed from V and 12 bases from J, the gap between germline ends came to 18 bases. The CDR3 reads CASRSPTGPAQFF. CDR3 nucleotides: TGTGCCAGCAGATCTCCAACGGGTCCAGCGCAGTTCTTC. Based on the CDR3 plus reference TRBV7-2 and TRBJ2-1, the full variable domain is GAGVSQSPSNKVTEKGKDVELRCDPISGHTALYWYRQSLGQGLEFLIYFQGNSAPDKSGLPSDRFSAERTGGSVSTLTIQRTQQEDSAVYLCASRSPTGPAQFFGPGTRLTVL.

This clone was seen a single time. The chain employs TRBV27 and TRBJ1-6, with D uncertain. Germline lookup yields CDR1 MNHEY and CDR2 SMNVEV (reference sequence). The length of the CDR3 is 16 residues. V lost 2 bases to trimming and J lost 7 bases, with 15 bases between them. The CDR3 region is CASSLKAERRNSPLHF. In DNA form, the CDR3 reads TGTGCCAGCAGTTTAAAGGCAGAGCGTCGCAATTCACCCCTCCACTTT.

The V call is TRBV18, the J call TRBJ1-1; D unclear. The CDR3 loop spans 14 amino acids. The germline V and J ends were trimmed by 1 base and 0 bases, with 6 bases remaining between them. Germline assignment: CDR1 KGHSH and CDR2 LQKENI. The CDR3, as DNA: TGTGCCAGCTCACCACTCGGTTTGAACACTGAAGCTTTCTTT. Encoded protein: CASSPLGLNTEAFF. Together with reference TRBV18 and TRBJ1-1, the CDR3 gives the full variable domain: NAGVMQNPRHLVRRRGQEARLRCSPMKGHSHVYWYRQLPEEGLKFMVYLQKENIIDESGMPKERFSAEFPKEGPSILRIQQVVRGDSAAYFCASSPLGLNTEAFFGQGTRLTVV.

This chain uses TRBV30 with TRBJ1-1; D may be TRBD1 (5 bases). CDR3 length equals 13 residues. V was shortened by 3 bases and J by 4 bases, with 12 bases between the two germline ends. Germline assignment: CDR1 GTSNPN and CDR2 SVGIG (reference sequence). The CDR3 region has the DNA TGTGCCTGGAGCTCGTCAGGGTTCACTGAAGCTTTCTTT. This gives the protein CAWSSSGFTEAFF. The complete variable domain, with remaining parts taken from reference TRBV30 and TRBJ1-1, reads SQTIHQWPATLVQPVGSPLSLECTVEGTSNPNLYWYRQAAGRGLQLLFYSVGIGQISSEVPQNLSASRPQDRQFILSSKKLLLSDSGFYLCAWSSSGFTEAFFGQGTRLTVV.

The chain uses TRBV7-8 and TRBJ2-2; D call uncertain. There are 16 residues in the CDR3. CDR1 and CDR2 from the germline V gene are SGHVS and FQNEAQ. V was pared by 0 bases and J by 4 bases, with 12 bases between. The DNA of the CDR3 is TGTGCCAGCAGCTTAGCGAGGCGGCACACCACCGGGGAGCTGTTTTTT. Translating gives CASSLARRHTTGELFF.

The chain has TRBV10-3 and TRBJ1-2, with D unclear. Germline V CDR1 and CDR2: ENHRY, SYGVKD. V lost 0 bases, J lost 4 bases, and 21 bases lay in between. There are 18 residues in the CDR3. The CDR3 coding sequence is TGTGCCATCAGTGAGTCCCCCCCGGGGAGCCCTACATTCTATGGCTACACCTTC. Residues: CAISESPPGSPTFYGYTF.

This chain joins TRBV4-1 and TRBJ2-5, with 9 bases matching TRBD1. CDR3 size: 15 residues. V was clipped by 1 base and J by 0 bases; unmatched bases: 0. Germline assignment: CDR1 MGHRA and CDR2 YSYEKL. CDR3 amino acids: CASSQGDRDQETQYF. The CDR3 DNA is TGCGCCAGCAGCCAAGGGGACAGGGACCAAGAGACCCAGTACTTC.

In nucleotides, the CDR3 is TGTGCCAGCTCACCCCTGGGGCTAGCGGGAGTCGGCTCCTACAATGAGCAGTTCTTC. Translation gives CASSPLGLAGVGSYNEQFF. The chain employs TRBV18 and TRBJ2-1; 10 bases map to TRBD2. Germline V gene lookup returns CDR1 KGHSH and CDR2 LQKENI. This CDR3 is 19 amino acids long. Germline trimming cut 3 bases from V and 0 bases from J; bases unmatched to any gene: 11.

The chain carries TRBV7-3 and TRBJ2-6, with TRBD1 matching over 7 bases. The CDR3 has 18 amino acids. J lost 0 bases, V lost 4 bases, and 9 bases had no gene match. CDR1 and CDR2 (germline): SGHTA, FQGTGA. The CDR3 reads CASSSAGTDSSGANVLTF. The CDR3 DNA reads TGTGCCAGCAGCTCAGCCGGGACAGATTCCTCTGGGGCCAACGTCCTGACTTTC.

The chain employs TRBV24-1 and TRBJ1-2; D possibly corresponds to TRBD1 (6 bases). The CDR3 totals 14 residues. V was shortened by 4 bases and J by 1 base, with 9 bases between the two germline ends. The V gene's germline CDR1 is KGHDR and CDR2 SFDVKD. Here the CDR3 reads CATSDHRVNYGYTF. CDR3 in DNA: TGTGCCACCAGTGACCACAGGGTTAACTATGGCTACACCTTC.

V gene TRBV30 combines with J gene TRBJ2-1; D call uncertain. The germline V gene encodes CDR1 GTSNPN and CDR2 SVGIG (reference sequence). The length of the CDR3 is 12 residues. Deletions cut 0 bases from V and 9 bases from J, with 9 bases between. The CDR3 spells CAWSVGPPEQFF. DNA for the CDR3: TGTGCCTGGAGTGTCGGTCCACCTGAGCAGTTCTTC.

The chain is built from TRBV5-1 and TRBJ2-4; 7 bases map to TRBD2. CDR3 length equals 16 residues. V lost 0 bases and J lost 0; bases outside the gene matches: 3. The germline V gene has CDR1 SGHRS and CDR2 YFSETQ. Here the CDR3 DNA reads TGCGCCAGCAGCTTGGTCGGGGGGTTAGCCAAAAACATTCAGTACTTC. It translates to CASSLVGGLAKNIQYF.

The CDR3 loop reads CASSPESGVDTEAFF. The CDR3 DNA reads as TGTGCCAGCAGCCCGGAGTCCGGGGTGGACACTGAAGCTTTCTTT. This chain connects TRBV7-6 to TRBJ1-1; D not resolved. CDR1 is SGHVS and CDR2 is FNYEAQ in the germline V gene. The V and J ends lost 5 bases and 3 bases respectively, with 16 bases between them. The CDR3 loop spans 15 amino acids.

The CDR3 DNA reads as TGTGCCAGCAGTCGAGACAGGGAGCCCCAGCATTTT. Translation: CASSRDREPQHF. The chain combines TRBV2 with TRBJ1-5; TRBD1 aligns across 7 bases. From germline, CDR1 is SNHLY and CDR2 FYNNEI. This CDR3 has 12 amino acids. V shed 5 bases and J 8 bases; nucleotides not matched to a gene: 3.

The sample holds one count of this clone. This sequence joins TRBV7-3 and TRBJ2-1, with 7 bases lining up with TRBD1. After removal of 0 bases from V and 9 bases from J, the junction contained 5 bases not matched to a gene. CDR1 and CDR2 (germline): SGHTA, FQGTGA. This CDR3 comprises 14 residues. CDR3 amino acids: CASSLTLTGSEQFF. Here the CDR3 DNA reads TGTGCCAGCAGCTTAACGTTGACAGGGAGTGAGCAGTTCTTC.